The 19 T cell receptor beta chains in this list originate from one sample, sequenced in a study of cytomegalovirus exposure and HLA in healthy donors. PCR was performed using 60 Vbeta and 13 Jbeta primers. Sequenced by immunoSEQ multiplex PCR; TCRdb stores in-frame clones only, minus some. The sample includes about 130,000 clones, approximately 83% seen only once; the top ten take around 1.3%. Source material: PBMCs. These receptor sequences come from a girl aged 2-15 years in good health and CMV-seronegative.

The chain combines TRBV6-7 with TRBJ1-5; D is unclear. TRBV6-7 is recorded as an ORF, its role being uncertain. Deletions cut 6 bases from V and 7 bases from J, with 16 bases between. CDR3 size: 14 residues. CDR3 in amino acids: CASSTEGIGQPQHF. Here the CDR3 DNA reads TGTGCCAGCAGCACGGAGGGTATAGGCCAGCCCCAGCATTTT.

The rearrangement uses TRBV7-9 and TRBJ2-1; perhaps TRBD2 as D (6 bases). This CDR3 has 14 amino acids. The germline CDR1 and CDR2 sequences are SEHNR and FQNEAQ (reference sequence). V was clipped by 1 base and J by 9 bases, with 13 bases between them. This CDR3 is CASSLVVGGGEQFF. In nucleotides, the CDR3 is TGTGCCAGCAGCTTAGTGGTGGGGGGAGGTGAGCAGTTCTTC. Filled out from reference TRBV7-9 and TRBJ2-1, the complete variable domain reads DTGVSQNPRHKITKRGQNVTFRCDPISEHNRLYWYRQTLGQGPEFLTYFQNEAQLEKSRLLSDRFSAERPKGSFSTLEIQRTEQGDSAMYLCASSLVVGGGEQFFGPGTRLTVL.

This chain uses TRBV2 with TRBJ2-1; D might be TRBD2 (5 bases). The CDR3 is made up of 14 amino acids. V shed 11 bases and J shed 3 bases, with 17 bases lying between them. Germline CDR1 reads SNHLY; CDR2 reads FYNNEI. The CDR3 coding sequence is TGTGCCGGACGCAATAGCGAGGTCTACAATGAGCAGTTCTTC. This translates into CAGRNSEVYNEQFF.

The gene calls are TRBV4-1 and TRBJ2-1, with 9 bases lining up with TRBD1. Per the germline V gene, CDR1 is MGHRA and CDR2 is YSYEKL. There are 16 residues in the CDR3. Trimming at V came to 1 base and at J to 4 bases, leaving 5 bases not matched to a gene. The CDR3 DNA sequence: TGCGCCAGCAGCCAAGCACAGGGGGCGCGGTACAATGAGCAGTTCTTC. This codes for CASSQAQGARYNEQFF.

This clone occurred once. The CDR3 DNA is TGTGCCAGCAGTTTCCGGGACAGGGTTATAGGTGAGCAGTTCTTC. This sequence encodes CASSFRDRVIGEQFF. The chain combines TRBV7-2 with TRBJ2-1; TRBD1 aligns across 9 bases. This CDR3 is 15 amino acids long. In germline, CDR1 is SGHTA, CDR2 FQGNSA. V shed 6 bases, J shed 9 bases, and the junction held 12 bases outside the gene matches. The full variable domain, completed using reference TRBV7-2 and TRBJ2-1, is GAGVSQSPSNKVTEKGKDVELRCDPISGHTALYWYRQSLGQGLEFLIYFQGNSAPDKSGLPSDRFSAERTGGSVSTLTIQRTQQEDSAVYLCASSFRDRVIGEQFFGPGTRLTVL.

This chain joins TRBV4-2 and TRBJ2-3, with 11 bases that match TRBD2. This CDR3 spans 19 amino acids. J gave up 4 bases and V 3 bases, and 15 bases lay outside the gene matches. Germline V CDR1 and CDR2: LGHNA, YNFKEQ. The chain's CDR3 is CASSHQLTSGDSWADTQYF. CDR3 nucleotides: TGTGCCAGCAGCCATCAGTTGACTAGCGGGGACTCTTGGGCAGATACGCAGTATTTT.

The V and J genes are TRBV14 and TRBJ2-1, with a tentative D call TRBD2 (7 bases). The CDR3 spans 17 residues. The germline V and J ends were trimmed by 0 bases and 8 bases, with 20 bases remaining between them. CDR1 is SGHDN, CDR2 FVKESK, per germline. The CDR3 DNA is TGTGCCAGCAGCCAAGATCGGTGGGGGGGGGCATTGGATGAGCAGTTCTTC. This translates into CASSQDRWGGALDEQFF.

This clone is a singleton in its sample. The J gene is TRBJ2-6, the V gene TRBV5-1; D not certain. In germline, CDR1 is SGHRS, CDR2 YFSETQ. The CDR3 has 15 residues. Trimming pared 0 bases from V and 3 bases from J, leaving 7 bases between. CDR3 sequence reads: CASSLVPSGANVLTF. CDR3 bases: TGCGCCAGCAGCTTGGTACCCAGTGGGGCCAACGTCCTGACTTTC.

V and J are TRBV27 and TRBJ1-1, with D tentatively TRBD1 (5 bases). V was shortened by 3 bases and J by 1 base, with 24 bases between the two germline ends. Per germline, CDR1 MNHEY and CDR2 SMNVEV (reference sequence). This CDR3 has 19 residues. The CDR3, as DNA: TGTGCCAGCAGTTTCCGCTTACCCCTAACAATGGGGCGGAACACTGAAGCTTTCTTT. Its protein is CASSFRLPLTMGRNTEAFF.

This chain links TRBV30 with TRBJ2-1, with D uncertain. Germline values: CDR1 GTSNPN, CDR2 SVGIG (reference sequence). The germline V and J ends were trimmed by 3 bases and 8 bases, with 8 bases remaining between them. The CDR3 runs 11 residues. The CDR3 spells CAWRRGDEQFF. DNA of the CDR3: TGTGCCTGGAGGCGCGGCGATGAGCAGTTCTTC. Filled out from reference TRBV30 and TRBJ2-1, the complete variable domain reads SQTIHQWPATLVQPVGSPLSLECTVEGTSNPNLYWYRQAAGRGLQLLFYSVGIGQISSEVPQNLSASRPQDRQFILSSKKLLLSDSGFYLCAWRRGDEQFFGPGTRLTVL.

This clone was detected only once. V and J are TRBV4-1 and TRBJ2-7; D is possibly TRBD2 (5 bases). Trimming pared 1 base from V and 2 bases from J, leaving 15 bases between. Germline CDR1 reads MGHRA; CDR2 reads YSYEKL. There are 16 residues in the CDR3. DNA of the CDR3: TGCGCCAGCAGCCAAGTCTTGGACTCGCCGCCCTACGAGCAGTACTTC. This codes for CASSQVLDSPPYEQYF.

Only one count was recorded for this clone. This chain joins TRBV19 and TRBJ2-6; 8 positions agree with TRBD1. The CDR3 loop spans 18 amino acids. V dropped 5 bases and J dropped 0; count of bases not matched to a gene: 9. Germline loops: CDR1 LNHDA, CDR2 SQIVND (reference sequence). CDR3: CASSSRTGSLSGANVLTF. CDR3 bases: TGTGCCAGTAGTTCGAGGACAGGGTCCCTCTCTGGGGCCAACGTCCTGACTTTC.

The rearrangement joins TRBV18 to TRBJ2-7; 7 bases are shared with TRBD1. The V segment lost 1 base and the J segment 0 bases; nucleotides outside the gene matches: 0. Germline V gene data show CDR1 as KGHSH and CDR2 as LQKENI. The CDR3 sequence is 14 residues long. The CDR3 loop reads CASSPRDSSYEQYF. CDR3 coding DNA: TGTGCCAGCTCACCACGGGACAGCTCCTACGAGCAGTACTTC.

CDR3: CASSLSPDNLSNQPQHF. The CDR3 nucleotides are TGTGCCAGCAGTTTATCCCCCGACAATTTAAGCAATCAGCCCCAGCATTTT. The rearrangement links TRBV27 to TRBJ1-5; D is ambiguous. The CDR3 extends over 17 amino acids. V was trimmed by 0 bases and J by 1 base, leaving 13 bases between them. From germline, CDR1 is MNHEY and CDR2 SMNVEV (reference sequence).

CDR3 amino acids: CAHRVAGGAEQYF. The CDR3 DNA is TGTGCCCACAGGGTAGCGGGAGGCGCCGAGCAGTACTTC. The chain combines TRBV30 with TRBJ2-7; 10 bases are a match to TRBD2. This CDR3 region has 13 residues. Per germline, CDR1 GTSNPN and CDR2 SVGIG (reference sequence). With V trimmed by 8 bases and J by 6 bases, 10 bases remained unmatched.

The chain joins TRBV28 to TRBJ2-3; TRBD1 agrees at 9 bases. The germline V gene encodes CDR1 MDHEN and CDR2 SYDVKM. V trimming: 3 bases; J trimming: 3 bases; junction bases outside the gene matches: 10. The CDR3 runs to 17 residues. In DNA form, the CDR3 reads TGTGCCAGCAGTTTTTATGTGGGGACAGGGAGGACAGATACGCAGTATTTT. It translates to CASSFYVGTGRTDTQYF.

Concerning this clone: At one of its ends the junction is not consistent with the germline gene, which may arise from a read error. In nucleotides, the CDR3 is TGCGCCAGCAGCCAAGATTTGTCACCAAGCACAGATACGCGGTATTTT. It yields the protein CASSQDLSPSTDTRYF. The chain joins TRBV4-3 to TRBJ2-3; D remains unclear. Germline V gene lookup returns CDR1 LGHNA and CDR2 YSLEER. The CDR3 consists of 16 residues.

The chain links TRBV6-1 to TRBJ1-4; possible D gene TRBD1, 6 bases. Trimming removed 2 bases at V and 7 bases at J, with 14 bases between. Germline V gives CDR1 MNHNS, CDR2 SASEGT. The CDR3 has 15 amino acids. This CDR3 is CASSEWGGLGEKLFF. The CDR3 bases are TGTGCCAGCAGTGAATGGGGGGGGCTCGGTGAAAAACTGTTTTTT.

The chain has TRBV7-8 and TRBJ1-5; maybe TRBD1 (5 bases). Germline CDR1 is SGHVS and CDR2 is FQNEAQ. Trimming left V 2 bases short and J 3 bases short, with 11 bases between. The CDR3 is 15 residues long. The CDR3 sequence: CASSLRQGYNQPQHF. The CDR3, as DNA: TGTGCCAGCAGCTTACGCCAGGGATACAATCAGCCCCAGCATTTT.